This T cell receptor (beta chain) was identified during a study of cytomegalovirus exposure and HLA in healthy donors. Study details: Later analysis reported that the approximately 120 validation repertoires shared the platform of the 500 to 750 first-cohort repertoires.

The donors were in the 120-subject validation cohort, distinct from the approximately 670-subject first cohort. In the case of this clone: The antigen is unknown.

Trimming removed 5 bases at V and 4 bases at J, with 20 bases between. The V gene's germline CDR1 is SGHVS and CDR2 FQNEAQ. The length of the CDR3 is 16 residues. Using immunoSEQ multiplex PCR, the repertoire was profiled, and TCRdb retains in-frame clones only, with some absent. There are approximately 270,000 clones in the sample; roughly 87% occur only once, and around 11% lies in the top ten. Study-wide results and limits: Rarity held for most TCR sequences, but there were some public TCRs that occurred in many donors. Investigators reported 150 to 200 TCR beta chains as tied to cytomegalovirus.

The material sequenced was PBMCs. J is TRBJ1-1 and V is TRBV7-8, with D tentatively TRBD1 (5 bases). The clonotype was recovered from a man between 18 and 35 years old in good health and CMV-seropositive. In DNA, the CDR3 is TGTGCCAGCAGCGCCCGCTCCAGGGAAGGCGGCACTGAAGCTTTCTTT. Translating gives CASSARSREGGTEAFF.